The 5 T cell receptor beta chains reported below all come from one sample, sequenced in a study of blood T cell repertoires in COVID-19 (dated by TCRdb to 2020 to 2021). Library generation was performed with the immunoSEQ multiplex PCR assay. TCRdb mirrors the immuneACCESS table, restricted to in-frame sequences. Some clones are absent from its copies; in checked studies, under half trace to an unresolved V gene, and the reason for the others is unknown. The sample data list 310,000 or so clones, and roughly 91% of these were observed just once. The top ten clones comprise 1% of the sample. The specimen sequenced was peripheral blood. These receptors all stem from a man aged 50 to 59 with active or convalescent COVID-19.

J is TRBJ2-1 and V is TRBV20-1, with a possible D match to TRBD1 (5 bases). With 5 bases removed from V and 10 bases from J, the gap between germline ends came to 12 bases. The CDR3 contains 11 residues. Per germline, CDR1 DFQATT and CDR2 SNEGSKA (reference sequence). The CDR3 sequence: CSAPGPLEQFF. Written as DNA, the CDR3 is TGCAGTGCTCCAGGGCCGCTCGAGCAGTTCTTC.

J is TRBJ1-2 and V is TRBV30; tentatively, D is TRBD1 (6 bases). This CDR3 is 14 amino acids long. Trimming shortened V by 4 bases and J by 2 bases, and 14 bases separated the two germline ends. Germline V lookup: CDR1 GTSNPN, CDR2 SVGIG (reference sequence). The CDR3 sequence is CAWTRTASNYGYTF. As DNA, the CDR3 is TGTGCCTGGACCCGGACAGCTTCGAACTATGGCTACACCTTC.

The CDR3 bases are TGCGCCAGCAAGGAGGGCCAGACTGGAAACACCATATATTTT. It translates to CASKEGQTGNTIYF. V usage is TRBV23-1 and J usage is TRBJ1-3; D is ambiguous. TRBV23-1 qualifies as an ORF whose function is uncertain. CDR3 size: 14 residues. Trimming took 7 bases from V and 2 from J, leaving 12 bases between them.

The chain carries TRBV5-1 and TRBJ2-1; TRBD2 matches at 7 bases. This CDR3 comprises 12 residues. Germline V CDR1 and CDR2: SGHRS, YFSETQ. V trimming: 4 bases; J trimming: 9 bases; junction bases outside the gene matches: 4. CDR3 loop: CASSGGVSEQFF. In DNA form, the CDR3 reads TGCGCCAGCAGCGGGGGGGTATCTGAGCAGTTCTTC.

V and J are TRBV5-4 and TRBJ2-3, with TRBD2 matching over 14 bases. The CDR3 has 16 residues. The germline V gene has CDR1 SGHNT and CDR2 YYREEE (reference sequence). Trimming took 3 bases from V and 2 from J; bases not matched to a gene: 2. The CDR3 spells CASSWTSGGNTDTQYF. CDR3 DNA: TGTGCCAGCAGCTGGACTAGCGGGGGGAACACAGATACGCAGTATTTT. Full variable domain (remainder filled in from reference TRBV5-4 and TRBJ2-3): ETGVTQSPTHLIKTRGQQVTLRCSSQSGHNTVSWYQQALGQGPQFIFQYYREEENGRGNFPPRFSGLQFPNYSSELNVNALELDDSALYLCASSWTSGGNTDTQYFGPGTRLTVL.